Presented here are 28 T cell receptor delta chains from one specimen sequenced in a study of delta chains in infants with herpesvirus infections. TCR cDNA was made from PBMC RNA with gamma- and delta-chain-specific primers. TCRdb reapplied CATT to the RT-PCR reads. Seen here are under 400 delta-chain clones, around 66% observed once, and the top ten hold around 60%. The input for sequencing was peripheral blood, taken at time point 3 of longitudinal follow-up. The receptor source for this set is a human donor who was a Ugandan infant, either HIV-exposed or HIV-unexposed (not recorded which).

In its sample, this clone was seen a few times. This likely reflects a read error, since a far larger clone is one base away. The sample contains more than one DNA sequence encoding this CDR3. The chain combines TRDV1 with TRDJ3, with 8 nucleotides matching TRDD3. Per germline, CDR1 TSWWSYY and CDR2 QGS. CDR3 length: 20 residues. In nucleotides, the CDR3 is TGTGCTCTTGGGGGTCCACTATTTTCTGGGGGAAACTGGGACACCCGTCAGATGTTTTTC. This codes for CALGGPLFSGGNWDTRQMFF.

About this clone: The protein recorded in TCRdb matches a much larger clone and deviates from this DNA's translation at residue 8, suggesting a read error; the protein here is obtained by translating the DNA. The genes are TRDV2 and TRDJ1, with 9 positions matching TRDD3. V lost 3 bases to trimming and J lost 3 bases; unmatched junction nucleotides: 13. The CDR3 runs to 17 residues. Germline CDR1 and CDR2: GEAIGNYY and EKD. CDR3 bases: TGTGCCTGTGACTCCCGTACTTGGGGATACGGGTCCGATAAACTCATCTTT. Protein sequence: CACDSRTWGYGSDKLIF.

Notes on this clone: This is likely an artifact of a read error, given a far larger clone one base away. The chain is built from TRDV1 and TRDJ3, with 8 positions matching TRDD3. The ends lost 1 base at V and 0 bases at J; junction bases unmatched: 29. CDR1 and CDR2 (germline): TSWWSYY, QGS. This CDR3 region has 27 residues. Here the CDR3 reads CALGEPRLFHELYWGPGSSWDTRQMFF. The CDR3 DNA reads TGTGCTCTTGGGGAACCCCGGCTTTTCCACGAGTTATACTGGGGGCCAGGCAGCTCCTGGGACACCCGACAGATGTTTTTC.

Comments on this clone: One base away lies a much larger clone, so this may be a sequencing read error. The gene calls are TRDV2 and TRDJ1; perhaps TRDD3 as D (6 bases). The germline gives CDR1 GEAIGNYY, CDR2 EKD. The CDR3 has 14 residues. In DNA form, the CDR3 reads TGTGCCTGTGACACCGTGGGGGTCACCGATAAATTCATCTTT. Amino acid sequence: CACDTVGVTDKFIF.

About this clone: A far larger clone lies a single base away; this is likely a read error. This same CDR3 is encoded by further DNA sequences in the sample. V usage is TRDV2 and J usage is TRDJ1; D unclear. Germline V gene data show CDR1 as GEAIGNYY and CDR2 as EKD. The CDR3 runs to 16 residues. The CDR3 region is CACDTVGPRESDKLIF. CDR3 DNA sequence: TGCGCCTGTGACACCGTGGGACCTCGGGAGAGCGATAAACTCATCTTT.

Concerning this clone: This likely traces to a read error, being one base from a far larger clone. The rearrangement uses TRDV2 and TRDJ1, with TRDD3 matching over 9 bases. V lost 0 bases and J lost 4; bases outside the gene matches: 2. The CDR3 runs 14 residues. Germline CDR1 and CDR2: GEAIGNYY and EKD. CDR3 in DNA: TGTGCCTGTGACACCGTGGGGGATATCGATAAACTCATCTTT. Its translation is CACDTVGDIDKLIF.

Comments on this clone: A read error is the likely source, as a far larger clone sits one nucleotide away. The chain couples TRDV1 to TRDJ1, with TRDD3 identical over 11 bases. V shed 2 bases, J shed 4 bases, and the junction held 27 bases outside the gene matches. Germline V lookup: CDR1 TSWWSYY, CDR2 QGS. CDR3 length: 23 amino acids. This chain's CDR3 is CALGECDSFPELYWGICYDKLIF. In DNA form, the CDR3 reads TGTGCTCTTGGGGAATGTGATTCATTCCCCGAACTTTACTGGGGGATATGCTACGATAAACTCATCTTT.

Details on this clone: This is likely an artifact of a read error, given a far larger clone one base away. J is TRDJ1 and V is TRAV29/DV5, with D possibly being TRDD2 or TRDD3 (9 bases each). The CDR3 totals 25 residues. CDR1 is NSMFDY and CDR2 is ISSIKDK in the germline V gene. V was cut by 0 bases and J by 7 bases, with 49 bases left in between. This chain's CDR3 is CAASVGLPTLRGREWYWGTGVKLIF. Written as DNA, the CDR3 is TGTGCAGCAAGCGTAGGCCTTCCTACGTTGAGAGGGAGAGAGTGGTACTGGGGGACTGGCGTTAAACTCATCTTT. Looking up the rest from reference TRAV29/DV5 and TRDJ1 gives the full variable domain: DQQVKQNSPSLSVQEGRISILNCDYTNSMFDYFLWYKKYPAEGPTFLISISSIKDKNEDGRFTVFLNKSAKHLSLHIVPSQPGDSAVYFCAASVGLPTLRGREWYWGTGVKLIFGKGTRVTVEP.

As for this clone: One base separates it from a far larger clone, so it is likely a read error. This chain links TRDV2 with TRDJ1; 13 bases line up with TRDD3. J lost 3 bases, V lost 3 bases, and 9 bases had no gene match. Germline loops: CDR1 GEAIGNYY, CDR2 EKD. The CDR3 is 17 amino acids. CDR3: CACDSRTGGYGADKLIF. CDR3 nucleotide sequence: TGTGCCTGTGACTCCCGTACTGGGGGATACGGGGCCGATAAACTCATCTTT.

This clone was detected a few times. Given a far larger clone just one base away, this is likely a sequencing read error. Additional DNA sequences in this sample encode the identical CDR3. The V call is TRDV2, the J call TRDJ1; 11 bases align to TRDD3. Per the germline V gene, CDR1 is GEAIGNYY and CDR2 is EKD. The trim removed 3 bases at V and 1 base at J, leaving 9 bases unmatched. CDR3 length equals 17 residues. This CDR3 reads CACDPRTGGYATDKLIF. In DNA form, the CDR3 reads TGTGCCTGTGACCCCCGTACTGGGGGATATGCCACCGATAAACTCATCTTT.

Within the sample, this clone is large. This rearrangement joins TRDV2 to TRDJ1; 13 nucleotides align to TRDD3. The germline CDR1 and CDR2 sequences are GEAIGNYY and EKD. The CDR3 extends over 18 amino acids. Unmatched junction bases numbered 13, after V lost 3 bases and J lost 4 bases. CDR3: CACDSLQILGDTDDKLIF. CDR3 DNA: TGTGCCTGTGACTCCCTGCAAATACTGGGGGATACGGACGATAAACTCATCTTT.

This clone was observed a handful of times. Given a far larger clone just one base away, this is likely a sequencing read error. For the CDR3, the DNA is TGTGCTCTTGGGACCCGGGCCTTCAGAGTGTCCTTACTGGGGGATACGCGAGACACCGATAAACTCATCTTT. The encoded protein is CALGTRAFRVSLLGDTRDTDKLIF. The rearrangement uses TRDV1 and TRDJ1, with 13 bases lining up with TRDD3. The germline CDR1 and CDR2 sequences are TSWWSYY and QGS. The CDR3 length is 24 residues. After removal of 5 bases from V and 0 bases from J, the junction contained 27 bases not matched to a gene.

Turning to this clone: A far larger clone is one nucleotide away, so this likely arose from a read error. The CDR3 spells CALGELVLNCPWGIVKVLYWDTRQMFF. The CDR3 region has the DNA TGTGCTCTTGGGGAACTAGTACTCAATTGCCCCTGGGGGATAGTTAAAGTGCTATACTGGGACACCCGACAGATGTTTTTC. This rearrangement joins TRDV1 to TRDJ3; 10 positions match TRDD3. The V gene's germline CDR1 is TSWWSYY and CDR2 QGS. Unmatched junction bases numbered 29, after V lost 0 bases and J lost 3 bases. The CDR3 has 27 residues.

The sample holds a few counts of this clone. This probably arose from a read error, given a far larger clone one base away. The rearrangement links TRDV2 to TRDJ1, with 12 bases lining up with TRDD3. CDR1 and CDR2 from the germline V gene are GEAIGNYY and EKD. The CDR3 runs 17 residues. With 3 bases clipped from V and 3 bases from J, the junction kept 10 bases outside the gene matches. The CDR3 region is CACDSRTGGYRSDKLIF. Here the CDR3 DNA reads TGTGCCTGTGACTCCCGTACTGGGGGATACAGGTCCGATAAACTCATCTTT.

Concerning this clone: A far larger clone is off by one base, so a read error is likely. CDR3 in DNA: TGTGCCTGTGACGCCGTGGGGGACACCGATAAACTCATCTTT. Encoded protein: CACDAVGDTDKLIF. V is TRDV2 and J is TRDJ1, with D possibly being TRDD3 (6 bases). V was shortened by 3 bases and J by 0 bases, with 10 bases between the two germline ends. Germline assignment: CDR1 GEAIGNYY and CDR2 EKD. CDR3 length: 14 residues.

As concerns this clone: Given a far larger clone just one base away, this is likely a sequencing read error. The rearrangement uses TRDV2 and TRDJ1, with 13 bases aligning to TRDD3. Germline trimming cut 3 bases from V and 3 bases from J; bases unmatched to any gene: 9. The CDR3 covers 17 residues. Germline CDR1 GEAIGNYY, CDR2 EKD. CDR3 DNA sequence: TGTGCCTGTGACTCCTGTACTGGGGGATACGGGTCCGATAAACTCATCTTT. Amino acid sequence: CACDSCTGGYGSDKLIF.

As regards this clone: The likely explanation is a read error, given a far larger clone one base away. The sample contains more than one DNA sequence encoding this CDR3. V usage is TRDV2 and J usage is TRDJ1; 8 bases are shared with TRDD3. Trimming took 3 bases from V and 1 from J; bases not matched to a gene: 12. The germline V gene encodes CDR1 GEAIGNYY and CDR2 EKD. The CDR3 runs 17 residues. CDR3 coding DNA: TGTGCCTGTGACCCCCGTACTGGGGGGTACGCCACCGATAAACTCATCTTT. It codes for CACDPRTGGYATDKLIF.

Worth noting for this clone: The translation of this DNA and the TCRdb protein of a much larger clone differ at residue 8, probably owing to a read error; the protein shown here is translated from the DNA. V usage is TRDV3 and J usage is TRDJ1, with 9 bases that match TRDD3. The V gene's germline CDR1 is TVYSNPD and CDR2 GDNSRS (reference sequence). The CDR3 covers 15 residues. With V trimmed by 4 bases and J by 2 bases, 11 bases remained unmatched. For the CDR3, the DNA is TGTGCCTCCGATTACTGGGGGACACAAACCGATAAACTCATCTTT. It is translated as CASDYWGTQTDKLIF.

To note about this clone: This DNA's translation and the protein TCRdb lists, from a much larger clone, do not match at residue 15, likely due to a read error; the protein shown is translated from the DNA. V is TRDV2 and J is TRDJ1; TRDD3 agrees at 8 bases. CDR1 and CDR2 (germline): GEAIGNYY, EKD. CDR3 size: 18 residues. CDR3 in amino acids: CACDTLGLGASPTDELIF. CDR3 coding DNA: TGTGCCTGTGACACACTCGGACTGGGGGCCTCTCCCACCGATGAACTCATCTTT.

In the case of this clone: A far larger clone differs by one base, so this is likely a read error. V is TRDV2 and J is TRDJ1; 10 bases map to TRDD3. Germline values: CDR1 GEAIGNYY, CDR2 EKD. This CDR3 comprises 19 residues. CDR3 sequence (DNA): TGTGCCTGTAACACCGTGGCGGTGGGGGATACCCCTAACACCGATAAACTCATCTTT. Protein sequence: CACNTVAVGDTPNTDKLIF.

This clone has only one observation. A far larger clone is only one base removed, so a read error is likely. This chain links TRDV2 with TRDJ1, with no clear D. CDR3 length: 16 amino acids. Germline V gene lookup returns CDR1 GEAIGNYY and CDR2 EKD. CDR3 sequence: CAFDTVGPRESDKLIF. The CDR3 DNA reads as TGTGCCTTTGACACCGTGGGACCTCGGGAGAGCGATAAACTCATCTTT.

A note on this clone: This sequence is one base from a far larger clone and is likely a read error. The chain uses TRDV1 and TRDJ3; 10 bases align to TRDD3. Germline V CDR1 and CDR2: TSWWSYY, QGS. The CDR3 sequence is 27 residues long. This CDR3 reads CALGELVLNYPWGIVKVLYWDIRQMFF. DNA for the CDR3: TGTGCTCTTGGGGAACTAGTACTCAATTACCCCTGGGGGATAGTTAAAGTGCTATACTGGGACATCCGACAGATGTTTTTC.

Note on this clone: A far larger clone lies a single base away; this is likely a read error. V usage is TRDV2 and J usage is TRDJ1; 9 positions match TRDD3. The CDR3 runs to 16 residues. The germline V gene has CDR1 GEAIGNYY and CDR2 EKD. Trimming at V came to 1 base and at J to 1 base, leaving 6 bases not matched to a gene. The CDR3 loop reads CACDTLGDHFTDKLIF. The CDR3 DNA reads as TGTGCCTGTGACACACTGGGGGACCACTTCACCGATAAACTCATCTTT.

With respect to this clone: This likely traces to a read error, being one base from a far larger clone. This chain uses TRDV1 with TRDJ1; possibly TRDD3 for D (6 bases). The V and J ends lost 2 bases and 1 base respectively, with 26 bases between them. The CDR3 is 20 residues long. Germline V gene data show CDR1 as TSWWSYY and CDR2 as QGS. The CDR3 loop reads CALGEISFGRGSPLTDKLIF. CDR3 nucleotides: TGTGCTCTTGGGGAAATATCTTTTGGACGGGGATCGCCCCTCACCGATAAACTCATCTTT.

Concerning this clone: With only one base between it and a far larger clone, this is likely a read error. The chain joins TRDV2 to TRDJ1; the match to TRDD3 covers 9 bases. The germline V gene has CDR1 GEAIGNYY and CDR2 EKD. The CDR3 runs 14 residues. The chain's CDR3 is CACDVLGDTNKLIF. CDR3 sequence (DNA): TGTGCCTGTGACGTACTGGGGGACACCAATAAACTCATCTTT.

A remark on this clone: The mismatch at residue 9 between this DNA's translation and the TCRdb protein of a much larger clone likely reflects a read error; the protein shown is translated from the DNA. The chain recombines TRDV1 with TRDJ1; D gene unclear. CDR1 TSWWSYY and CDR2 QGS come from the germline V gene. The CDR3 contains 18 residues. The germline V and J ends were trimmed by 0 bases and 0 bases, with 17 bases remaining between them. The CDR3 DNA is TGTGCTCTTGGGGAACTTAGGCCAGAGGATTGGTACACCGATAAACTCATCTTT. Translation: CALGELRPEDWYTDKLIF.

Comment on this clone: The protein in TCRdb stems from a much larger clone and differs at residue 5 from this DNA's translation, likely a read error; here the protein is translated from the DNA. The CDR3 here is CALGDSGVGDYPDKLIF. The DNA for the CDR3 is TGTGCTCTTGGGGATTCCGGGGTGGGGGATTACCCCGATAAACTCATCTTT. J is TRDJ1 and V is TRDV1, with 8 bases matching TRDD3. V was clipped by 3 bases and J by 3 bases; unmatched bases: 12. The CDR3 totals 17 residues. Looked up from germline, CDR1 is TSWWSYY and CDR2 is QGS.

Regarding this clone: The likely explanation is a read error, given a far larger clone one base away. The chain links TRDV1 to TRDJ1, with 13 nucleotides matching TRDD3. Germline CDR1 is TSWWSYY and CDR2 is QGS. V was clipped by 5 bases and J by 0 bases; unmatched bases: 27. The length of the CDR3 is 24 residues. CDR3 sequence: CALGTLAFRVPLLGDTRDTDKLIF. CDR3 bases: TGTGCTCTTGGGACCCTGGCCTTCAGAGTGCCCTTACTGGGGGATACGCGAGACACCGATAAACTCATCTTT.